These 21 T cell receptor beta chains share one sample of origin, sequenced in a study of shared T cell receptors in the human thymus. Sequenced by immunoSEQ multiplex PCR; TCRdb stores in-frame clones only, minus some. The sample lists some 760,000 clones; approximately 83% were seen once. Another study also made use of these data, one on human thymus T cells.

The sample was thymocytes. The source of these receptors is a girl under three years old with a congenital heart defect.

The chain couples TRBV4-1 to TRBJ2-2; D is possibly TRBD1 (5 bases). CDR1 is MGHRA and CDR2 is YSYEKL in the germline V gene. The CDR3 is 17 amino acids. V was trimmed by 1 base and J by 0 bases, leaving 12 bases between them. CDR3 sequence reads: CASSQALGQTNTGELFF. CDR3 nucleotide sequence: TGCGCCAGCAGCCAAGCCCTCGGACAAACGAACACCGGGGAGCTGTTTTTT.

The genes are TRBV5-6 and TRBJ1-5; 11 bases line up with TRBD1. Germline values: CDR1 SGHDT, CDR2 YYEEEE. CDR3 size: 16 residues. With 4 bases clipped from V and 10 bases from J, the junction kept 13 bases outside the gene matches. Here the CDR3 DNA reads TGTGCCAGCAGCAAAGGGACAGGGGGAGCCCATCGTCCCCAGCATTTT. As protein: CASSKGTGGAHRPQHF. Full variable domain (outside the CDR3, taken from reference TRBV5-6 and TRBJ1-5): DAGVTQSPTHLIKTRGQQVTLRCSPKSGHDTVSWYQQALGQGPQFIFQYYEEEERQRGNFPDRFSGHQFPNYSSELNVNALLLGDSALYLCASSKGTGGAHRPQHFGDGTRLSIL.

This clone is a singleton in its sample. V usage is TRBV6-1 and J usage is TRBJ2-5, with 8 bases identical to TRBD1. J was trimmed by 5 bases and V by 7 bases; bases with no gene match: 9. Germline V gene data show CDR1 as MNHNS and CDR2 as SASEGT. This CDR3 spans 14 amino acids. The CDR3 sequence: CASIPDRGGETQYF. The CDR3 DNA sequence: TGTGCCAGCATTCCTGACAGGGGAGGTGAGACCCAGTACTTC.

The chain links TRBV6-5 to TRBJ1-1; D is uncertain. V was clipped by 3 bases and J by 1 base, with 15 bases between them. Per the germline V gene, CDR1 is MNHEY and CDR2 is SVGAGI. CDR3 length equals 16 residues. The CDR3 DNA reads TGTGCCAGCAGTTATCAAGCAGGTCCAGGGAACACTGAAGCTTTCTTT. Translation: CASSYQAGPGNTEAFF.

The V and J genes are TRBV10-1 and TRBJ1-2; D might be TRBD1 (6 bases). With 1 base removed from V and 4 bases from J, the gap between germline ends came to 13 bases. Germline V gene sequence: CDR1 WNHNN, CDR2 SYGVQD (reference sequence). CDR3 length: 15 amino acids. CDR3 sequence reads: CASSEWAWGPYGYTF. The CDR3 coding sequence is TGCGCCAGCAGTGAGTGGGCTTGGGGGCCCTATGGCTACACCTTC.

V is TRBV5-1 and J is TRBJ1-1, with D maybe TRBD1 (6 bases). The CDR3 sequence is 16 residues long. CDR1 is SGHRS, CDR2 YFSETQ, per germline. Trimming stripped 1 base from V and 0 bases from J, with 13 bases between. For the CDR3, the DNA is TGCGCCAGCAGCTTGCCAGGGGAGCGGATGAACACTGAAGCTTTCTTT. Its protein product is CASSLPGERMNTEAFF.

This chain connects TRBV7-2 to TRBJ1-6; TRBD1 aligns across 8 bases. V was pared by 4 bases and J by 8 bases, with 10 bases of the junction left unmatched. Germline CDR1 SGHTA, CDR2 FQGNSA. This CDR3 has 16 amino acids. As DNA, the CDR3 is TGTGCCAGCAGCTCCGACCAGGGGGCGAGAGATTCACCCCTCCACTTT. Translated: CASSSDQGARDSPLHF. Looking up the rest from reference TRBV7-2 and TRBJ1-6 gives the full variable domain: GAGVSQSPSNKVTEKGKDVELRCDPISGHTALYWYRQSLGQGLEFLIYFQGNSAPDKSGLPSDRFSAERTGGSVSTLTIQRTQQEDSAVYLCASSSDQGARDSPLHFGNGTRLTVT.

This clone was detected a few times. V is TRBV2 and J is TRBJ2-7; D is possibly TRBD2 (6 bases). CDR1 is SNHLY, CDR2 FYNNEI, per germline. There are 14 residues in the CDR3. V was trimmed by 7 bases and J by 0 bases, leaving 13 bases between them. The CDR3 sequence is CASKQGRGSYEQYF. Written as DNA, the CDR3 is TGTGCCAGCAAGCAAGGGCGGGGCTCCTACGAGCAGTACTTC.

The CDR3 DNA is TGTGCCATCAGTGAATGGGACAGGGGCAGTTCACCCCTCCACTTT. Protein sequence: CAISEWDRGSSPLHF. The chain couples TRBV10-3 to TRBJ1-6, with 10 bases aligning to TRBD1. Trimming at V came to 3 bases and at J to 9 bases, leaving 5 bases not matched to a gene. The CDR3 has 15 amino acids. The germline V gene encodes CDR1 ENHRY and CDR2 SYGVKD.

The chain uses TRBV11-2 and TRBJ2-2; TRBD2 agrees at 10 bases. The CDR3 is 16 amino acids. Germline V gives CDR1 SGHAT, CDR2 FQNNGV. V trimming: 5 bases; J trimming: 5 bases; junction bases outside the gene matches: 8. CDR3 sequence (DNA): TGTGCCAGCAGCGACCTAGCGGGGGACCTAACCGGGGAGCTGTTTTTT. Its protein product is CASSDLAGDLTGELFF. Full variable domain (remainder filled in from reference TRBV11-2 and TRBJ2-2): EAGVAQSPRYKIIEKRQSVAFWCNPISGHATLYWYQQILGQGPKLLIQFQNNGVVDDSQLPKDRFSAERLKGVDSTLKIQPAKLEDSAVYLCASSDLAGDLTGELFFGEGSRLTVL.

This chain connects TRBV25-1 to TRBJ1-6; 9 bases are a match to TRBD1. CDR1 and CDR2 from the germline V gene are MGHDK and SYGVNS. V was clipped by 8 bases and J by 7 bases; unmatched bases: 18. The CDR3 runs 18 residues. DNA for the CDR3: TGTGCCAGCTCCCCCGGGACAGGGACGAGTGTGGCAAATTCACCCCTCCACTTT. This codes for CASSPGTGTSVANSPLHF.

This rearrangement joins TRBV10-3 to TRBJ2-7, with 11 nucleotides matching TRBD2. V lost 1 base to trimming and J lost 4 bases; unmatched junction nucleotides: 9. The germline gives CDR1 ENHRY, CDR2 SYGVKD. There are 17 residues in the CDR3. DNA for the CDR3: TGTGCCATCAGTGAGTTCACCCTAGCGGGGGGTGCTTACGAGCAGTACTTC. It translates to CAISEFTLAGGAYEQYF.

This chain joins TRBV5-1 and TRBJ2-1; D is uncertain. Trimming cost V 1 base and J 5 bases, with 19 bases left between them. Germline assignment: CDR1 SGHRS and CDR2 YFSETQ. The CDR3 spans 17 residues. As DNA, the CDR3 is TGCGCCAGCAGCTTGTTCCCCGTAATCCTCCCCCACAATGAGCAGTTCTTC. Amino acids: CASSLFPVILPHNEQFF. Full variable domain (remainder filled in from reference TRBV5-1 and TRBJ2-1): KAGVTQTPRYLIKTRGQQVTLSCSPISGHRSVSWYQQTPGQGLQFLFEYFSETQRNKGNFPGRFSGRQFSNSRSEMNVSTLELGDSALYLCASSLFPVILPHNEQFFGPGTRLTVL.

This rearrangement joins TRBV5-4 to TRBJ2-3, with 9 bases fitting TRBD1. With V trimmed by 5 bases and J by 2 bases, 9 bases remained unmatched. Germline lookup yields CDR1 SGHNT and CDR2 YYREEE (reference sequence). CDR3 length equals 16 residues. CDR3 DNA: TGTGCCAGCAGACATTCCCGGGACAGGGTCACAGATACGCAGTATTTT. It codes for CASRHSRDRVTDTQYF.

Details on this clone: Other DNA sequences in the sample encode the same CDR3. The chain combines TRBV11-2 with TRBJ1-1, with D possibly TRBD1 on 6 matching bases. CDR1 and CDR2 (germline): SGHAT, FQNNGV. The CDR3 is 14 amino acids. Trimming removed 4 bases from V and 3 bases from J, with 12 bases in between. CDR3 region: CASSSLTGYTEAFF. CDR3 coding DNA: TGTGCCAGCAGCTCGCTAACAGGGTACACTGAAGCTTTCTTT.

The chain links TRBV5-1 to TRBJ1-2, with D uncertain. V was cut by 4 bases and J by 4 bases, with 14 bases left in between. CDR1 is SGHRS and CDR2 is YFSETQ in the germline V gene. The CDR3 is 14 residues long. The DNA of the CDR3 is TGCGCCAGCAGCGAGGCAGAGAACCCCTATGGCTACACCTTC. Its translation is CASSEAENPYGYTF.

This clone was seen a single time. The rearrangement uses TRBV14 and TRBJ1-4, with TRBD1 matching 11 bases. The junction had 8 bases not matched to a gene; V was cut back by 3 bases and J by 11 bases. The CDR3 runs to 15 residues. Looked up from germline, CDR1 is SGHDN and CDR2 is FVKESK. The CDR3 DNA reads TGTGCCAGCAGCCAGAGGGACAGGGGGTGGAGGAAACTGTTTTTT. Translating gives CASSQRDRGWRKLFF.

This clone was detected only once. The chain links TRBV5-1 to TRBJ2-7, with TRBD1 matching over 9 bases. Germline-derived CDR1 and CDR2 are SGHRS and YFSETQ. The CDR3 length is 16 residues. V trimming: 5 bases; J trimming: 2 bases; junction bases outside the gene matches: 11. The CDR3 DNA reads TGCGCCAGCAGAAGATACCCGGGACAGGGTACCTACGAGCAGTACTTC. This encodes CASRRYPGQGTYEQYF.

The J gene is TRBJ1-1, the V gene TRBV28, with 11 nucleotides matching TRBD1. Germline V gene data show CDR1 as MDHEN and CDR2 as SYDVKM. Trimming took 6 bases from V and 5 from J; bases not matched to a gene: 23. This CDR3 is 20 amino acids long. The CDR3 is CASRSRPSTGTGGRRTEAFF. The CDR3 DNA sequence: TGTGCCAGCAGATCCCGACCGAGCACCGGGACAGGGGGTCGGAGGACTGAAGCTTTCTTT.

The genes are TRBV7-2 and TRBJ1-5, with TRBD1 identical over 7 bases. V shed 2 bases and J 0 bases; nucleotides not matched to a gene: 10. The CDR3 is 18 amino acids. Germline CDR1 SGHTA, CDR2 FQGNSA. In nucleotides, the CDR3 is TGTGCCAGCAGCTTACTGCCGACAGGGCATTATAGCAATCAGCCCCAGCATTTT. This sequence encodes CASSLLPTGHYSNQPQHF.

The rearrangement links TRBV6-5 to TRBJ1-6; D is possibly TRBD1 (6 bases). V was trimmed by 2 bases and J by 0 bases, leaving 8 bases between them. Germline CDR1 reads MNHEY; CDR2 reads SVGAGI. The CDR3 contains 16 residues. CDR3 amino acids: CASSYTGFSYNSPLHF. The CDR3 nucleotides read TGTGCCAGCAGTTACACAGGGTTCTCCTATAATTCACCCCTCCACTTT.